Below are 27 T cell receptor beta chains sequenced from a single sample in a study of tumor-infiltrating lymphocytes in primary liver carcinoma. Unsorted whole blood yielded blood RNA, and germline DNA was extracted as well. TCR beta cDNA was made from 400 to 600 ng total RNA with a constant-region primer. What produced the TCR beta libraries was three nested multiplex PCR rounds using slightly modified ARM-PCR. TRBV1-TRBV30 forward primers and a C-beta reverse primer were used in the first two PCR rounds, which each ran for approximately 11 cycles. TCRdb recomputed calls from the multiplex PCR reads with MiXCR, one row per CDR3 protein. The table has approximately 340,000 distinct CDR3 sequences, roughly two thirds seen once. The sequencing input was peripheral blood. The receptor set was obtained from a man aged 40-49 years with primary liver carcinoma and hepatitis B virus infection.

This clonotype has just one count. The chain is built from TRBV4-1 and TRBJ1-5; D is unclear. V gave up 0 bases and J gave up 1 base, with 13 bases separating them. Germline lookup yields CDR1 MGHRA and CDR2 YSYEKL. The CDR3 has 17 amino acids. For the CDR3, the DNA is TGCGCCAGCAGCCAAGAATGGGGATCGGGAAGCAATCAGCCCCAGCATTTT. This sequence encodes CASSQEWGSGSNQPQHF.

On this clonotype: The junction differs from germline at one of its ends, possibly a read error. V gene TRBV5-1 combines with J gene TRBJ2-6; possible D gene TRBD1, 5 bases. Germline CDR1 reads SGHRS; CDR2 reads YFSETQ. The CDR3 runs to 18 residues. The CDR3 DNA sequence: TGCGCCAGCAGCTTGGCCGGTGACAGCCTCTCTGGGGCCAGCGTCCTGACTTTC. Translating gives CASSLAGDSLSGASVLTF.

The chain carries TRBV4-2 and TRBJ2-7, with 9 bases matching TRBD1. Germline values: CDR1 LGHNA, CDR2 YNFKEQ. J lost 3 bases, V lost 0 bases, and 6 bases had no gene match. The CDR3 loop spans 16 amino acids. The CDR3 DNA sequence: TGTGCCAGCAGCCAAGAGACGACAGGGGGAAGCTACGAGCAGTACTTC. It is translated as CASSQETTGGSYEQYF.

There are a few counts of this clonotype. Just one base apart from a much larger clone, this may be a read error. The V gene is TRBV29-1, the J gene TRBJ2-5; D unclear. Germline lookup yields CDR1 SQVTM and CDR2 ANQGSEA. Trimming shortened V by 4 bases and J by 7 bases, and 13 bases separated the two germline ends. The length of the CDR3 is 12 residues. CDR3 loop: CSVGLRPRTQYF. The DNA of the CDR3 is TGCAGCGTTGGACTTAGGCCTCGGACCCAGTACTTC.

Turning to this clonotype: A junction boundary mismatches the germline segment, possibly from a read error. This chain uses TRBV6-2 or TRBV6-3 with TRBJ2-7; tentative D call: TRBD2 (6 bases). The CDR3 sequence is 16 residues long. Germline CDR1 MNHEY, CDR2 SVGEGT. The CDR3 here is CASSYIGTPLSREQYF. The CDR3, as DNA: TGTGCCAGCAGTTACATCGGGACTCCCCTTTCTCGCGAGCAATACTTC.

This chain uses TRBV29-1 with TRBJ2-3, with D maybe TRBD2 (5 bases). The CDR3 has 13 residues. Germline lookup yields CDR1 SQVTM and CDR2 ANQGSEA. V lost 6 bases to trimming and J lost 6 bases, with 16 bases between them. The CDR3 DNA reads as TGCAGCGTACGGGAAGGAGTGCAGGATACGCAGTATTTT. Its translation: CSVREGVQDTQYF.

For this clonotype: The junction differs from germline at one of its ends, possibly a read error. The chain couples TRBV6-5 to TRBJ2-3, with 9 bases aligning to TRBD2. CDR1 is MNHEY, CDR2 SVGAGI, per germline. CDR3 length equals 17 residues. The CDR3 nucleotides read TGTGCCGGCAGTTACCGGATAGCGGGAGAGTACACAGATACGCAGTATTTT. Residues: CAGSYRIAGEYTDTQYF.

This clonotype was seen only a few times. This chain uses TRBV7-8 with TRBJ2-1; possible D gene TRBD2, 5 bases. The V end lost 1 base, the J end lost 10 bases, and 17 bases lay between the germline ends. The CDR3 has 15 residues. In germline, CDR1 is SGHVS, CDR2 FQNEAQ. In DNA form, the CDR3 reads TGTGCCAGCAGCTTAGGCCCTTCTAGCCCAGAGGAGCAGTTCTTC. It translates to CASSLGPSSPEEQFF.

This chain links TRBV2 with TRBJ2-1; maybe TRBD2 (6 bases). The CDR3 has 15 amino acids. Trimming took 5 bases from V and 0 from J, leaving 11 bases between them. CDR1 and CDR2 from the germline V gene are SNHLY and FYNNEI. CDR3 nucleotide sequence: TGTGCCAGCAGTAGCGGGCCAAGCTCCTACAATGAGCAGTTCTTC. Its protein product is CASSSGPSSYNEQFF. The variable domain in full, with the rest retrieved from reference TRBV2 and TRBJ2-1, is EPEVTQTPSHQVTQMGQEVILRCVPISNHLYFYWYRQILGQKVEFLVSFYNNEISEKSEIFDDQFSVERPDGSNFTLKIRSTKLEDSAMYFCASSSGPSSYNEQFFGPGTRLTVL.

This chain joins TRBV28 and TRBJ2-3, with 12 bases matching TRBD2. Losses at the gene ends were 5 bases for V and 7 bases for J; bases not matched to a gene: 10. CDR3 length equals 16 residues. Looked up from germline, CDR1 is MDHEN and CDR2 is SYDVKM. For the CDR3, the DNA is TGTGCCAGCAGTGTTCGACTAGCGGGAGTATCAAATACGCAGTATTTT. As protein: CASSVRLAGVSNTQYF.

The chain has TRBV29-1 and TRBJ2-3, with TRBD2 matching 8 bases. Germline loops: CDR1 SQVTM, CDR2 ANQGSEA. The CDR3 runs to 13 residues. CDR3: CNVKAGAGDTQYF. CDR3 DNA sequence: TGCAATGTTAAAGCGGGAGCTGGAGATACGCAGTATTTT.

The CDR3: CVRGPGQLAYEQYF. The CDR3 DNA reads as TGTGTCAGAGGCCCCGGACAGCTGGCCTACGAGCAGTACTTC. The chain has TRBV11-2 and TRBJ2-7; D perhaps matches TRBD1 (6 bases). CDR3 length: 14 residues. The germline V gene has CDR1 SGHAT and CDR2 FQNNGV.

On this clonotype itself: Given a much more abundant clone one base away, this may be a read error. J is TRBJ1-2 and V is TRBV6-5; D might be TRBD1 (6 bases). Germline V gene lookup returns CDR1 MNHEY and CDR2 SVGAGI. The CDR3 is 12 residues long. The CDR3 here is CTSSRGAVGYTF. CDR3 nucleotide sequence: TGTACCAGCAGCCGGGGGGCGGTTGGCTACACCTTC.

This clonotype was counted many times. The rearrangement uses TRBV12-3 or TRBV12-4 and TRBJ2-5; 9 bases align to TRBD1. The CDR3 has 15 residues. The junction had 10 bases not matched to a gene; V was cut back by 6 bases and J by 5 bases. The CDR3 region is CASRETGQGWETQYF. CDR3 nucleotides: TGTGCCAGCAGAGAAACGGGACAGGGTTGGGAGACCCAGTACTTC.

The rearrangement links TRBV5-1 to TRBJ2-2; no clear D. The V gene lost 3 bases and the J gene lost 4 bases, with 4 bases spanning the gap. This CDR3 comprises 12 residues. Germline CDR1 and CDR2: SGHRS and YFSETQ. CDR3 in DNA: TGCGCCAGCAGCTCCGCCACCGGGGAGCTGTTTTTT. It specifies CASSSATGELFF.

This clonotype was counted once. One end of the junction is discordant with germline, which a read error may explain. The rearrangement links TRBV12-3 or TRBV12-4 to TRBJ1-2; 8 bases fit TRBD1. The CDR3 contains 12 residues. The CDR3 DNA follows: TGTGCCAGCAGTTTGACAGGGGCTGGTTACAAATTC. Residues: CASSLTGAGYKF.

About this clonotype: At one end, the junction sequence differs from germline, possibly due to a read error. The CDR3 DNA is TGTGCCAACAGTGACCGGGACAGGGGCACAGATGCGCAGTATTTT. Amino acids: CANSDRDRGTDAQYF. V usage is TRBV11-3 and J usage is TRBJ2-3; 10 bases are shared with TRBD1. The CDR3 is 15 amino acids. The germline CDR1 and CDR2 sequences are SGHNT and YENEEA.

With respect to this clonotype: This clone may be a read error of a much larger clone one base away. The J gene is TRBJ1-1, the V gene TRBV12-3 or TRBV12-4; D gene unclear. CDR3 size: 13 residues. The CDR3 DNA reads TGTGCCAGCTGTTTTACGGTGAACACTGAAGCTTTCTTT. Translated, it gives CASCFTVNTEAFF.

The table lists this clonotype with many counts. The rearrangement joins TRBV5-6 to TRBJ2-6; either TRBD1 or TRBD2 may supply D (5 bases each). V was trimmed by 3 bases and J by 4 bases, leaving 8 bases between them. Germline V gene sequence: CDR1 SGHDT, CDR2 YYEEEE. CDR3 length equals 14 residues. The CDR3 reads CASSSEGGANVLTF. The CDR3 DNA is TGTGCCAGCAGCTCCGAGGGGGGGGCCAACGTCCTGACTTTC. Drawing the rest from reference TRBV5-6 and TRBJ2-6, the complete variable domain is DAGVTQSPTHLIKTRGQQVTLRCSPKSGHDTVSWYQQALGQGPQFIFQYYEEEERQRGNFPDRFSGHQFPNYSSELNVNALLLGDSALYLCASSSEGGANVLTFGAGSRLTVL.

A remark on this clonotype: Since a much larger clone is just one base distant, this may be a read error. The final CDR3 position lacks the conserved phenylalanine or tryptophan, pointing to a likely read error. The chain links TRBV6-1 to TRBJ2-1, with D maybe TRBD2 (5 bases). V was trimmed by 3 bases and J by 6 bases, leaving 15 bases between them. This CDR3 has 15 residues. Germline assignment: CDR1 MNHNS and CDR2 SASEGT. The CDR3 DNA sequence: TGTGCCAGCAGTGATGAGCCCGGACTGCCCAATGAGCAGTTCCTC. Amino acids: CASSDEPGLPNEQFL.

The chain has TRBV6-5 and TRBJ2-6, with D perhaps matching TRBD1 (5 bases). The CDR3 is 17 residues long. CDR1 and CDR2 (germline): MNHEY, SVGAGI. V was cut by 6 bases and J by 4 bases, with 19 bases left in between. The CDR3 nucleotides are TGTGCCAGCAGGAAACCTGGACAACCTCAGGGGGCCAACGTCCTGACTTTC. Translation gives CASRKPGQPQGANVLTF.

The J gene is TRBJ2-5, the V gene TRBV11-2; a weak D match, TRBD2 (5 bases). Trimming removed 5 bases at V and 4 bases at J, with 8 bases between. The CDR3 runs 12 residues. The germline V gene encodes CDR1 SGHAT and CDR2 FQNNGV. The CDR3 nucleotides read TGTGCCAGCAGCGCAGAGGGAGAGACCCAGTACTTC. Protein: CASSAEGETQYF.

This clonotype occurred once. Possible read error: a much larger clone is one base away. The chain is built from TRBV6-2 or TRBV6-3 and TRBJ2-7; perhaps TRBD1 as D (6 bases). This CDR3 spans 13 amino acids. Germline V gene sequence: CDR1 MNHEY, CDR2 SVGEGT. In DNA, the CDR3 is TGTGCCAGCACCGAGGACAGAGATTACGAGCAGAACTTC. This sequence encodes CASTEDRDYEQNF.

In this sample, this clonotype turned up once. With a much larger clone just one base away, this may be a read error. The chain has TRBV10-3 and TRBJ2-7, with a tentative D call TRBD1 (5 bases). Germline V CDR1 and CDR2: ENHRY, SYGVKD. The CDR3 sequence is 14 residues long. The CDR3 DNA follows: TGTGCCATCAGCGAGACTCAGGGAACTTCCGAGCAGAACTTC. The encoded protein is CAISETQGTSEQNF.

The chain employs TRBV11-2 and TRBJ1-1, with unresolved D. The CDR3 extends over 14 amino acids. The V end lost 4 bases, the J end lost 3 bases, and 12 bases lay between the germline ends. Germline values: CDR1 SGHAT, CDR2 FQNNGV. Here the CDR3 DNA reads TGTGCCAGCAGCTATCACATAGAGGACACTGAAGCTTTCTTT. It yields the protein CASSYHIEDTEAFF.

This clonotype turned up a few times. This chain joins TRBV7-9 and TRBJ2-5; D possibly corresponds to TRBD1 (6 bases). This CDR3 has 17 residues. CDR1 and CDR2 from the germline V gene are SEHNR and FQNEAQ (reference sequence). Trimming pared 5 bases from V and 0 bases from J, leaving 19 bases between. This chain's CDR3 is CASSRPTIGQYQETQYF. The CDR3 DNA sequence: TGTGCCAGCAGCCGCCCCACGATTGGACAGTACCAAGAGACCCAGTACTTC.

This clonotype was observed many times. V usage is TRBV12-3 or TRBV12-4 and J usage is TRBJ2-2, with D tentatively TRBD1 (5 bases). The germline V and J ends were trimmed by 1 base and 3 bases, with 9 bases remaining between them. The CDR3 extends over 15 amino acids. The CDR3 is CASSLGHRYTGELFF. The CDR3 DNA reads TGTGCCAGCAGTTTAGGACACAGGTACACCGGGGAGCTGTTTTTT.